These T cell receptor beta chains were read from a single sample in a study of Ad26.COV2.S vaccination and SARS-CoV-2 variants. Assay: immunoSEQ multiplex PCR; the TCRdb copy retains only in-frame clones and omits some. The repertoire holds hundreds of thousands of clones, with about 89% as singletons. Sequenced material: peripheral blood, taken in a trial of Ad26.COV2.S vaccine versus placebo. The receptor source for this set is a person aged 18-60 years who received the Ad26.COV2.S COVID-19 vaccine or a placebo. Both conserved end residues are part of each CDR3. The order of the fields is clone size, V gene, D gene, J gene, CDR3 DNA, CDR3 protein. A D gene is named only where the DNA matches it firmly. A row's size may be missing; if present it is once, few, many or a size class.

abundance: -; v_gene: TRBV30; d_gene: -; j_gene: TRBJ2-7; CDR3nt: TGTGCCTGGAGTGTAAGAGGCTACGAGCAGTACTTC; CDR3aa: CAWSVRGYEQYF
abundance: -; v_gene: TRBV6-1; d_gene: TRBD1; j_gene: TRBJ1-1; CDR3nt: TGTGCCAGCAGTGAATATCTAGATCTGAGACAGGGGGTTAGGACTGAAGCTTTCTTT; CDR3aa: CASSEYLDLRQGVRTEAFF
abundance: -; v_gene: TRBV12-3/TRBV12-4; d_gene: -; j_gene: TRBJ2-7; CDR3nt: TGTGCCAGCAGTCCTGACAGGACCTACGAGCAGTACTTC; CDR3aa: CASSPDRTYEQYF
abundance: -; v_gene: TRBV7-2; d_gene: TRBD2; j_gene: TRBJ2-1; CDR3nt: TGTGCCAGCAGCCCGATGACTAGCGGGGGGAATGAGCAGTTCTTC; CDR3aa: CASSPMTSGGNEQFF
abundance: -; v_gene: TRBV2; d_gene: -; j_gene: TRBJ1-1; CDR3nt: TGTGCCAGCAGTGCCCGGGGGCTCAATGAAGCTTTCTTT; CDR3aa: CASSARGLNEAFF
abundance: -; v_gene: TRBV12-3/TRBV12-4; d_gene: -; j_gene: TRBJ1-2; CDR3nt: TGTGCCAGCAGTTTAGCGCTAGGGAGCTACACCTTC; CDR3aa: CASSLALGSYTF
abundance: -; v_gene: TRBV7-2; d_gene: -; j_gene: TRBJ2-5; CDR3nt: TGTGCCAGCAGCTCCCCGTTCGGAGGGTCCCAAGAGACCCAGTACTTC; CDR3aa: CASSSPFGGSQETQYF
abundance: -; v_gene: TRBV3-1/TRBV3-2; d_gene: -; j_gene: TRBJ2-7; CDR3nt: TGTGCCAGCAGCCTTCTCTACGAGCAGTACTTC; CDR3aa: CASSLLYEQYF
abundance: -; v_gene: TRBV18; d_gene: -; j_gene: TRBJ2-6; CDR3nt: TGTGCCAGCTCACAAGGTCAGGGGACCGGGGCCAACGTCCTGACTTTC; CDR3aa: CASSQGQGTGANVLTF
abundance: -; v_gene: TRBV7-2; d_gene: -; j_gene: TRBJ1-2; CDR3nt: TGTGCCAGCAGCTCAATGACACAGTCCTATGGCTACACCTTC; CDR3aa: CASSSMTQSYGYTF
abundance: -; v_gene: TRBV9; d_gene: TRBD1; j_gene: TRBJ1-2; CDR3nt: TGTGCCAGCAGCGTATGGACAGGGCCTAACTATGGCTACACCTTC; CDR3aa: CASSVWTGPNYGYTF
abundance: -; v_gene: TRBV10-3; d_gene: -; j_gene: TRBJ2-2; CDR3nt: TGTGCCATCAGTGTGGTGGGCAGAAACACCGGGGAGCTGTTTTTT; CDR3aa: CAISVVGRNTGELFF
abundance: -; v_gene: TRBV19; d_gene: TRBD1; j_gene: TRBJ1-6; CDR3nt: TGTGCCAGTAGTATTGGGACAGGGCGGTCACCCCTCCACTTT; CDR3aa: CASSIGTGRSPLHF
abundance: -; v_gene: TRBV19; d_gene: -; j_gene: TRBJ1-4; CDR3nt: TGTGCCAGTAGTATAGCGGGCATTGAAAAACTGTTTTTT; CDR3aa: CASSIAGIEKLFF
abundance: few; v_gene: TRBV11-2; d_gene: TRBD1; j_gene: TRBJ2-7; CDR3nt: TGTGCCAGCAGCCCCGGGACAGGTTACGAGCAGTACTTC; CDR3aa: CASSPGTGYEQYF
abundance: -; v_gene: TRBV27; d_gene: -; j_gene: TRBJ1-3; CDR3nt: TGTGCCAGCAGGAGGGTCTCTGGAAACACCATATATTTT; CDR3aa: CASRRVSGNTIYF
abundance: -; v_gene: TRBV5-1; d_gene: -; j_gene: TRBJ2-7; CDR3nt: TGCGCCAGCAGCCCGGGACACGTACCCTCCTACGAGCAGTACTTC; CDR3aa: CASSPGHVPSYEQYF
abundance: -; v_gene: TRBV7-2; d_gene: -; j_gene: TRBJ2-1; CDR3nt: TGTGCCAGCAGCTTAGTCCCAGACAGCGCTACCCACAATGAGCAGTTCTTC; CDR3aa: CASSLVPDSATHNEQFF
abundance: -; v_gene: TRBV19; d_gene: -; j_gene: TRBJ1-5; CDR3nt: TGTGCCAGTAGTCTCCGTGAGGTACAGCCCCAGCATTTT; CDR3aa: CASSLREVQPQHF
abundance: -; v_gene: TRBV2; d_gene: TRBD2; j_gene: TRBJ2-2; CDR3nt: TGTGCCAGCAGGGGGGGGTCAAACACCGGGGAGCTGTTTTTT; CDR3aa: CASRGGSNTGELFF
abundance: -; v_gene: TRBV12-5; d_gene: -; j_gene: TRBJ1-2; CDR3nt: TGTGCTAGTGGCCCTTCCGGCAGGTACTATGGCTACACCTTC; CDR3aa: CASGPSGRYYGYTF
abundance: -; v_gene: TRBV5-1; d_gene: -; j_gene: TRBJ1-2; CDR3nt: TGCGCCAGCAGCTTGGCCTCTTATGGCTACACCTTC; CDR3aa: CASSLASYGYTF
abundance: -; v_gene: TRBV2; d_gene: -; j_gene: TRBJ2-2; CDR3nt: TGTGCCGCCACGGTCCCAAGCCCGACCGGGGAGCTGTTTTTT; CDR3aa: CAATVPSPTGELFF
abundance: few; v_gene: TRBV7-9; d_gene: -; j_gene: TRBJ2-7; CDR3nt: TGTGCCAGCAGCCCTAACAGTTACGAGCAGTACTTC; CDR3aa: CASSPNSYEQYF
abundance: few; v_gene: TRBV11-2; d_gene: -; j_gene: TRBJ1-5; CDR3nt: TGTGCCAGCAGCTTAGATGGGGTGGGCAATCAGCCCCAGCATTTT; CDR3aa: CASSLDGVGNQPQHF
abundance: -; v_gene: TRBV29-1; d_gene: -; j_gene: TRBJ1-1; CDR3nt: TGCAGCGTTGCTCCAGGGAACACTGAAGCTTTCTTT; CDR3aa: CSVAPGNTEAFF
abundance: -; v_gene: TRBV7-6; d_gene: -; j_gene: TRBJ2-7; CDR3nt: TGTGCCAGCAGCTTAGGAGGCAACTCCTACGAGCAGTACTTC; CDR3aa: CASSLGGNSYEQYF
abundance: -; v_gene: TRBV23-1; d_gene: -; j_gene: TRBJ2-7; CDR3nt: TGCGCCAGCAGCCTGCGGAACACGAAGTACGAGCAGTACTTC; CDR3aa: CASSLRNTKYEQYF
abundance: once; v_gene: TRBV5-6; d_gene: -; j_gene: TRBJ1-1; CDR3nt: TGTGCCAGCAGCGGGGTAACGAACACTGAAGCTTTCTTT; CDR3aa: CASSGVTNTEAFF
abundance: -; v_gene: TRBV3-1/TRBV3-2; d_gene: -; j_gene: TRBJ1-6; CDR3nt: TGTGCCAGCAGCCAAGATAGCCCAGGAGATAATTCACCCCTCCACTTT; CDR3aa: CASSQDSPGDNSPLHF
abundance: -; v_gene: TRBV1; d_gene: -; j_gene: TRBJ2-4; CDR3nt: TGCACCAGCAGCCAAGATCTAGCGGGAGGGCCGGGCGCATGGAAGCTAGCCAAAAACATTCAGTACTTC; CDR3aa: CTSSQDLAGGPGAWKLAKNIQYF
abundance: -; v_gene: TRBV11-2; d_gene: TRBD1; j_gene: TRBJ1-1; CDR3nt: TGTGCCAGCAGCTCGTGGACAGGCGGGCAGAACACTGAAGCTTTCTTT; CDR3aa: CASSSWTGGQNTEAFF
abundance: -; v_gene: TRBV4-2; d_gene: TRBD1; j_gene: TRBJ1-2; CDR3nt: TGTGCCAGCAGCCAGAGCAGGGGGGAGTCTCCGTATGGCTACACCTTC; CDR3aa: CASSQSRGESPYGYTF
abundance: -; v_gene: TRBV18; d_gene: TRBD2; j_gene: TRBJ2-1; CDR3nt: TGTGCCAGCTCACCACCGCTAGCGGGATCTGAGCAGTTCTTC; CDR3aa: CASSPPLAGSEQFF
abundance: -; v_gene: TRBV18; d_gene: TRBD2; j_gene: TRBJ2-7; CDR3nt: TGTGCCAGCTCACCGCCTAGCGGGAGTCTCCACGAGCAGTACTTC; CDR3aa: CASSPPSGSLHEQYF
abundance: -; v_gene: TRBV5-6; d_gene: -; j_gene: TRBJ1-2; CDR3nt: TGTGCCAGCAGCTTGGCCGGTGGCTACACCTTC; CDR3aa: CASSLAGGYTF
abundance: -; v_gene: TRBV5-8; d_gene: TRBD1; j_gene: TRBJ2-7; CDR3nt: TGTGCCAGCAGCGGGGGACAGGGGTGGACCTACGAGCAGTACTTC; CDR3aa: CASSGGQGWTYEQYF
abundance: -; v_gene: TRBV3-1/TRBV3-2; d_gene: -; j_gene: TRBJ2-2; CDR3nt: TGTGCCAGCCATCATAGCGCCTCCGAGGGGGAGCTGTTTTTT; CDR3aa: CASHHSASEGELFF
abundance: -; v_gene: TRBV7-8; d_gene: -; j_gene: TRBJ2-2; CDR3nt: TGTGCCAGCAGCTTAGGAGGGACCGGGGAGCTGTTTTTT; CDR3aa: CASSLGGTGELFF
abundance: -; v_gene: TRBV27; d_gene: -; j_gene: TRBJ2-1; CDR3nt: TGTGCCAGCAGTCCCTACGTTCAGGGGAGTGGGTACAATGAGCAGTTCTTC; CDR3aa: CASSPYVQGSGYNEQFF
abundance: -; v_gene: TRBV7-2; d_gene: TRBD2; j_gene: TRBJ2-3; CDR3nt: TGTGCCAGCAGCTTAAGGCCTTTAGCGGGGGGAAGCACAGATACGCAGTATTTT; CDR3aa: CASSLRPLAGGSTDTQYF
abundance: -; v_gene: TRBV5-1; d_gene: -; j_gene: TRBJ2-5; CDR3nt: TGCGCCAGCAGCTTAGGTTCAGGGAGAGAGACCCAGTACTTC; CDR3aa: CASSLGSGRETQYF
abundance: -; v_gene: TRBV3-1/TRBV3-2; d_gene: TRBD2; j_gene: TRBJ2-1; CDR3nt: TGTGCCAGCAGGGGACAGTCCCCAGCGGGAGGACCTTACAATGAGCAGTTCTTC; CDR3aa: CASRGQSPAGGPYNEQFF
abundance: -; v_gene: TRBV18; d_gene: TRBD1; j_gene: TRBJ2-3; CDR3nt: TGTGCCAGCTCACCAAAACAGGGGGCAGATACGCAGTATTTT; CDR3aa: CASSPKQGADTQYF
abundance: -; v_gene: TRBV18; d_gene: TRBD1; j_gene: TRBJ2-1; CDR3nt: TGTGCCAGCTCACCACGCGAGGGGGCGGACAATGAGCAGTTCTTC; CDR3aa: CASSPREGADNEQFF
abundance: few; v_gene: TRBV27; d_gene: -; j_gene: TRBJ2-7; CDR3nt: TGTGCCAGCAGTTCAAGGGTCCACTACGAGCAGTACTTC; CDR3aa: CASSSRVHYEQYF
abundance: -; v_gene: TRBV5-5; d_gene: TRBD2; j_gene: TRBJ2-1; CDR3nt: TGTGCCAGCTCCCCTCGACTAGCGGTTTACAATGAGCAGTTCTTC; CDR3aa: CASSPRLAVYNEQFF
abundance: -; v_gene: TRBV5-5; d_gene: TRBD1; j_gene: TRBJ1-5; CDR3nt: TGTGCCAGCAGCCTGGGACAGGCGGGAAGCAATCAGCCCCAGCATTTT; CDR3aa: CASSLGQAGSNQPQHF
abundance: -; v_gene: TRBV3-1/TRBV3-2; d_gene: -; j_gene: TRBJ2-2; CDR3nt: TGTGCCAGCAGCAAGCCGTCCGGGACCCACGCCGGGGAGCTGTTTTTT; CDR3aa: CASSKPSGTHAGELFF
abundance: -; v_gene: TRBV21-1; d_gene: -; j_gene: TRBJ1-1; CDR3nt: TGTGCCAGCAGCTCTAGACTCGGACAGCTTGAAGCTTTCTTT; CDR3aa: CASSSRLGQLEAFF
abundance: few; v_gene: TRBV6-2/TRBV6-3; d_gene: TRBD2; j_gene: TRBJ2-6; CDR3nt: TGTGCCAGCAGTTACGGGGGGGATTTCTCTGGGGCCAACGTCCTGACTTTC; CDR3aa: CASSYGGDFSGANVLTF
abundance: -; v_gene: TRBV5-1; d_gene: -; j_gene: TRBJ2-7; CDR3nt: TGCGCCAGCAGCTTAGAGCTGACTAGCTCCTACGAGCAGTACTTC; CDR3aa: CASSLELTSSYEQYF
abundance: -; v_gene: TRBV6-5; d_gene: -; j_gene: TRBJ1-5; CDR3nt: TGTGCCAGCAGTTTCAGGGAGAGCAATCAGCCCCAGCATTTT; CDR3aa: CASSFRESNQPQHF
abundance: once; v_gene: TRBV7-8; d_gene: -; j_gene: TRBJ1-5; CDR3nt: TGTGCCAGCAGCTCGATCGACGGAAATCAGCCCCAGCATTTT; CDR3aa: CASSSIDGNQPQHF
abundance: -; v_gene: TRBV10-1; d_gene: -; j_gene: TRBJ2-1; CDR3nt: TGCGCCAGCAGTGAACTAGGCTCCTACAATGAGCAGTTCTTC; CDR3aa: CASSELGSYNEQFF
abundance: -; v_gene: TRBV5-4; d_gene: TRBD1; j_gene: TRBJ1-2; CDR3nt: TGTGCCAGCAGTTATGACAGGGTGAAGGGCTACACCTTC; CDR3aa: CASSYDRVKGYTF
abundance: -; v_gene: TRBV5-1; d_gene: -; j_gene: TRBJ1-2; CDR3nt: TGCGCCAGCAGAAATACAGTGGGTGGCTACACCTTC; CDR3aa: CASRNTVGGYTF
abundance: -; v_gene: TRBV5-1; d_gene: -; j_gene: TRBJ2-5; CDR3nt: TGCGCCAGCAGACTTGACGGGGAAGAGACCCAGTACTTC; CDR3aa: CASRLDGEETQYF
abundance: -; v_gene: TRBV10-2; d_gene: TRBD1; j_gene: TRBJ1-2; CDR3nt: TGCGCCAGCACGTCGAGACAGGGCAACTATGGCTACACCTTC; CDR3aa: CASTSRQGNYGYTF
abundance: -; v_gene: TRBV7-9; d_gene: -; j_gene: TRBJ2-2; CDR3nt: TGTGCCAGCAGCCAAGGGGGAGATACTACGGCCGGGGAGCTGTTTTTT; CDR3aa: CASSQGGDTTAGELFF